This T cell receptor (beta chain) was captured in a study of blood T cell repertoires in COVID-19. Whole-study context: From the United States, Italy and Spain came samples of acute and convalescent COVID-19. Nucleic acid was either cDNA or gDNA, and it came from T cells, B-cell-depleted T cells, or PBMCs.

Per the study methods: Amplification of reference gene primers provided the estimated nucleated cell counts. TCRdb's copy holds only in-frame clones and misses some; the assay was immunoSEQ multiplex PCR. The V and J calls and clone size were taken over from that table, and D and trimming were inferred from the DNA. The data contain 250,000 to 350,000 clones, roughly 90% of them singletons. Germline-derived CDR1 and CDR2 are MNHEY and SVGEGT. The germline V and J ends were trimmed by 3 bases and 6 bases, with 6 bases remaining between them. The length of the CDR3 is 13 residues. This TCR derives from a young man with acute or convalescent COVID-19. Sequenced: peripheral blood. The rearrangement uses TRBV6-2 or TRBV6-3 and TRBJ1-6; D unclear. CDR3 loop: CASSYGSNSPLHF. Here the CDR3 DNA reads TGTGCCAGCAGTTATGGGAGTAATTCACCCCTCCACTTT.